This TCR beta chain was documented in a study of stem cell transplantation in POMP-related autoinflammatory disease. Study as a whole: DNA chimerism showed 100% graft donor engraftment of neutrophils and platelets through one year.

Measured with immunoSEQ multiplex PCR; TCRdb has only the in-frame clones, and not every one. Here the sample spans 9,000 to 10,000 clones, about 76% being singletons. Findings and limits, study-wide: Unique TRB V-J gene pairings were limited in number in patients with PRAID. A trend toward lower repertoire diversity and greater clonality appeared in every analyzed T-cell subset of PRAID patients.

Worth noting for this clone: Its specificity is not known.

Sequencing used CD4+ T cells from PBMCs, obtained after stem cell transplantation. The TCR was taken from a human patient with POMP-related autoinflammation and immune dysregulation (PRAID). Among the T cells, some may be from the graft donor.

CDR3 region: CASTVQGRGHQPQHF. The CDR3 DNA reads TGTGCCAGCACCGTACAAGGCAGGGGGCATCAGCCCCAGCATTTT. The chain combines TRBV6-6 with TRBJ1-5, with 8 nucleotides matching TRBD1. V trimming: 7 bases; J trimming: 5 bases; junction bases outside the gene matches: 10. The CDR3 is made up of 15 amino acids. Germline loops: CDR1 MNHNY, CDR2 SVGAGI (reference sequence).